The next 10 T cell receptor beta chains were all read from a single sample in a study of control samples from healthy donors and cancer patients. Produced via immunoSEQ multiplex PCR; TCRdb's table is partial and in-frame only. Of about 150,000 clones listed, just under 95% are singletons. The sample comprised blood. The source is a man between 35 and 55 years old in good health.

The chain combines TRBV19 with TRBJ1-1; D ambiguous. Germline CDR1 is LNHDA and CDR2 is SQIVND (reference sequence). Trimming cost V 3 bases and J 7 bases, with 9 bases left between them. This CDR3 spans 12 amino acids. The CDR3 region has the DNA TGTGCCAGTAGTATGGCCCCAGATGAAGCTTTCTTT. This translates into CASSMAPDEAFF. Full variable domain (rest looked up from reference TRBV19 and TRBJ1-1): DGGITQSPKYLFRKEGQNVTLSCEQNLNHDAMYWYRQDPGQGLRLIYYSQIVNDFQKGDIAEGYSVSREKKESFPLTVTSAQKNPTAFYLCASSMAPDEAFFGQGTRLTVV.

The table lists this clone with a count of one. This CDR3 reads CASSDSWTGDLYGYTF. In DNA form, the CDR3 reads TGTGCCAGCAGTGACTCCTGGACAGGGGACCTCTATGGCTACACCTTC. This chain joins TRBV6-4 and TRBJ1-2; TRBD1 matches at 9 bases. J gave up 4 bases and V 0 bases, and 6 bases lay outside the gene matches. Germline CDR1 MRHNA, CDR2 SNTAGT. The CDR3 length is 16 residues.

The chain joins TRBV27 to TRBJ1-6, with 8 bases aligning to TRBD1. V trimming: 5 bases; J trimming: 5 bases; junction bases outside the gene matches: 5. Germline CDR1 MNHEY, CDR2 SMNVEV (reference sequence). This CDR3 contains 15 residues. This chain's CDR3 is CASSPWGQDNSPLHF. DNA of the CDR3: TGTGCCAGCAGTCCATGGGGACAGGATAATTCACCCCTCCACTTT.

The J gene is TRBJ1-2, the V gene TRBV6-2 or TRBV6-3; unclear D gene. V was clipped by 2 bases and J by 4 bases, with 8 bases between them. The CDR3 extends over 13 amino acids. Per germline, CDR1 MNHEY and CDR2 SVGEGT. CDR3 bases: TGTGCCAGCAGTTACGGTCAGCCCTATGGCTACACCTTC. Protein product: CASSYGQPYGYTF.

The chain recombines TRBV25-1 with TRBJ2-7; 7 bases match TRBD1. Trimming at V came to 0 bases and at J to 1 base, leaving 6 bases not matched to a gene. CDR3 length equals 16 residues. CDR1 MGHDK and CDR2 SYGVNS come from the germline V gene. In nucleotides, the CDR3 is TGTGCCAGCAGTGAATATTCTGGGGACAGTTCCTACGAGCAGTACTTC. It specifies CASSEYSGDSSYEQYF.

The J gene is TRBJ2-5, the V gene TRBV6-5; TRBD2 might be the D (6 bases). Germline lookup yields CDR1 MNHEY and CDR2 SVGAGI. The V end was cut by 10 bases, the J end by 2 bases, with 17 bases between. The CDR3 runs to 14 residues. The CDR3: CATLPRGSQETQYF. The CDR3 DNA sequence: TGTGCCACTCTTCCCCGGGGGTCTCAAGAGACCCAGTACTTC.

V usage is TRBV9 and J usage is TRBJ2-3; 9 nucleotides agree with TRBD2. Trimming cost V 4 bases and J 4 bases; bases outside gene matches: 13. Germline V gene data show CDR1 as SGDLS and CDR2 as YYNGEE. This CDR3 is built from 17 residues. This chain's CDR3 is CASSQTASGAEADTQYF. The DNA of the CDR3 is TGTGCCAGCAGCCAGACGGCTAGCGGGGCGGAGGCAGATACGCAGTATTTT.

The gene calls are TRBV5-1 and TRBJ1-2; 7 bases align to TRBD1. The ends lost 4 bases at V and 5 bases at J; junction bases unmatched: 8. CDR3 size: 14 residues. The V gene's germline CDR1 is SGHRS and CDR2 YFSETQ. In DNA form, the CDR3 reads TGCGCCAGCAGCATCGGACAGGACAGATATGGCTACACCTTC. Translation gives CASSIGQDRYGYTF.

V is TRBV6-1 and J is TRBJ2-3; possible D gene TRBD1, 5 bases. The CDR3 loop spans 15 amino acids. Germline values: CDR1 MNHNS, CDR2 SASEGT. Trimming cost V 0 bases and J 3 bases, with 10 bases left between them. CDR3 DNA: TGTGCCAGCAGTGAAGCGAGCAGGGTGACAGATACGCAGTATTTT. Translation: CASSEASRVTDTQYF.

The chain links TRBV7-2 to TRBJ2-1; TRBD2 matches at 7 bases. The J segment lost 7 bases and the V segment lost 5 bases, leaving 14 bases of the junction unmatched. The CDR3 length is 16 residues. Germline CDR1 is SGHTA and CDR2 is FQGNSA. CDR3: CASSRDGTTVGNEQFF. The CDR3 DNA follows: TGTGCCAGCAGCCGGGACGGGACTACAGTCGGTAATGAGCAGTTCTTC.